The sequence of this T cell receptor (beta chain) was determined in a study of graft-versus-host responses after intestinal transplantation. On the study more broadly: Among the recipients, transplants were multivisceral, liver-intestinal, or isolated intestinal.

Study-wide results and caveats: Some patients had graft-donor T cell macrochimerism, and their allografts showed high graft-versus-host to host-versus-graft clonal ratios. After transplant, early declines in HvG clones were associated with peak levels of circulating GvH clones. The authors found GvH clones in recipient marrow, some appearing first in ileum or blood.

Here immunoSEQ multiplex PCR was the method, and the copy in TCRdb shows in-frame clones only, minus some. The profile shows around 39,000 clones, roughly 91% of them singletons. In its sample, this clone was seen once. The antigen is not known. Trimming shortened V by 6 bases and J by 1 base, and 20 bases separated the two germline ends. Germline V CDR1 and CDR2: MNHNS, SASEGT. This CDR3 is 17 amino acids long. The receptor comes from a human patient who received an intestinal transplant, so some T cells may come from the graft donor. The chain joins TRBV6-1 to TRBJ2-3; D might be TRBD2 (5 bases). Here the sequenced sample was PBMCs, taken 260 to 280 days after transplant. The CDR3 here is CASRELTGSLGTDTQYF. The DNA of the CDR3 is TGTGCCAGCAGGGAACTTACGGGATCCCTGGGCACAGATACGCAGTATTTT.